The rows below give T cell receptor beta chains drawn from one sample of a study of T cells expressing NK-cell markers. From its re-call of the 5' RACE reads, TCRdb lists each CDR3 protein once, without DNA. This sample's clone table lists about 460,000 distinct CDR3 sequences. Sequenced input: blood T cells: a sorted CD56 or NKG2C T cell subset, CD4+ or CD8+ T cells, or bulk PBMC T cells (not recorded which). The source is a woman aged 45 to 65 in good health. The CDR3 runs from the conserved cysteine through the conserved F or W.

j_call | v_call | cdr3_aa
TRBJ2-1 | TRBV30 | CAWSVGDFQFF
TRBJ2-3 | TRBV14 | CASSRRGGRDSKGPDTQYF
TRBJ2-1 | TRBV4-1 | CASSQGTGGANEQFF
TRBJ2-3 | TRBV6-5 | CASNPGQGLYTQYF
TRBJ1-1 | TRBV20-1 | CSARERSVGEAFF
TRBJ2-1 | TRBV20-1 | CSARDGTVGEQFF
TRBJ2-7 | TRBV30 | CAWKGSGGTYEQYF
TRBJ2-7 | TRBV5-1 | CASSLAFDGPGSYEQYF
TRBJ2-1 | TRBV20-1 | CSVLFNLNNEQFF
TRBJ2-7 | TRBV5-1 | CASTSVAYEQYF
TRBJ2-3 | TRBV7-6 | CASSLQSSDTDTQYF
TRBJ2-5 | TRBV30 | CAWSGPSGGIQETQYF
TRBJ2-1 | TRBV10-3 | CAISDRDRGKNEQFF
TRBJ2-3 | TRBV20-1 | CSASPGGLDTQYF
TRBJ2-5 | TRBV20-1 | CSASTLGGFQETQYF
TRBJ2-7 | TRBV6-6 | CASSYLAGAPYEQYF
TRBJ2-1 | TRBV5-1 | CASSDQGVPRDEQFF
TRBJ1-4 | TRBV6-1 | CASSKNIGNEKLFF
TRBJ2-3 | TRBV24-1 | CATSDWAFGTDTQYF
TRBJ1-5 | TRBV5-1 | CASSLLPGAQPQHF
TRBJ1-5 | TRBV15 | CATSPLGQPQHF
TRBJ1-2 | TRBV18 | CASSPRRTDSLDGYTF
TRBJ2-1 | TRBV12-3/TRBV12-4 | CASSPTGPQFF
TRBJ2-2 | TRBV15 | CATDSWGSSTGELFF
TRBJ2-4 | TRBV5-1 | CASRPPGAAQAKNIQYF
TRBJ1-1 | TRBV2 | CASSDRQRAGMNTEAFF
TRBJ2-2 | TRBV9 | CASSFGPNTGELFF
TRBJ2-2 | TRBV3-1 | CASISPLGTGELFF
TRBJ1-5 | TRBV12-3/TRBV12-4 | CASTLGLVAHQPQHF
TRBJ1-4 | TRBV5-1 | CASSPMPSTNEKLFF
TRBJ2-3 | TRBV2 | CASSDGMGDTQYF
TRBJ2-5 | TRBV6-5 | CASRRGGSRETQYF